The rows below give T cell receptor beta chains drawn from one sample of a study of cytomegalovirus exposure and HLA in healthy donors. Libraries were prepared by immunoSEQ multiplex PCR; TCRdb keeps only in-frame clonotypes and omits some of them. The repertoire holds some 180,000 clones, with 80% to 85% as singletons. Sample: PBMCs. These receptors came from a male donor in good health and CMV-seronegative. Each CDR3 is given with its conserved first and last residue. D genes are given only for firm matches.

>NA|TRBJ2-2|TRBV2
CASSPLESGELFF
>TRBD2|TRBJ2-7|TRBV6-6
CASRAGGFYEQYF
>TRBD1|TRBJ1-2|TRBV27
CASRSLTGTGGNYGYTF
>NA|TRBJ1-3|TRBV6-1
CASSSDRRSGNTIYF
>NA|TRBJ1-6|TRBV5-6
CASSLDYRAYSPLHF
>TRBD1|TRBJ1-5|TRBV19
CASSLRIPGQGNQPQHF
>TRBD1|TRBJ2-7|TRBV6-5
CASSYTGGTYEQYF
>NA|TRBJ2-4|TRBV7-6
CASSFPGLTDLAKNIQYF
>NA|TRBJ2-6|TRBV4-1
CASSQVRGSGANVLTF
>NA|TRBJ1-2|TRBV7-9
CASSFLQGGYGYTF
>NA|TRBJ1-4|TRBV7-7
CASTPGQDNEKLFF
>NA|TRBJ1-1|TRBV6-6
CASSRPMGPVDTEAFF
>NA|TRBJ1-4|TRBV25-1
CASSEFGGRINEKLFF
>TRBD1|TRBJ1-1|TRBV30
CAWIARGLMNTEAFF
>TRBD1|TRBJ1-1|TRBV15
CATSEDRGMNTEAFF
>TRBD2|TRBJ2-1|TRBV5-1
CASGSGTSSYNEQFF
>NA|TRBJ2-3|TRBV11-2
CASSLQGTDTQYF
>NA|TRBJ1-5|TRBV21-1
CASSNDRGPYNQPQHF
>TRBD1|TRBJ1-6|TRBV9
CASSVAPGGYNSPLHF
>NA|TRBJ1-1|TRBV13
CASSSGRDKRKAFF
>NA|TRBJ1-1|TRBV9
CASSAHREGGTEAFF
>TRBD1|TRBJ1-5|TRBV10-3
CAISESGRGSEPQHF
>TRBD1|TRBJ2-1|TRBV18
CASSPTEGRGNEQFF
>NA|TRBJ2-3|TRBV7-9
CASIFGGVTDTQYF
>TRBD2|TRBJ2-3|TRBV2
CASRAGTSGLVTQYF
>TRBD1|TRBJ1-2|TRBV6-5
CASSRTQGANYGYTF
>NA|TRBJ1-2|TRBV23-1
CASSPTGDLTNYGYTF
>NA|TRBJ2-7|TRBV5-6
CASSPDGIGEQYF
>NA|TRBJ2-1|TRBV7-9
CASSLFPDEQFF
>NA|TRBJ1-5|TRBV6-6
CASCSEGQPQHF
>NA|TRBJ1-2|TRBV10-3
CAISPRGGRGYTF
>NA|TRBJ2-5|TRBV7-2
CASSHGWGEQTQYF
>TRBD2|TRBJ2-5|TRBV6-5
CASRELSGGVETQYF
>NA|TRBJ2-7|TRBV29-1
CSVHTGLRGGEQYF
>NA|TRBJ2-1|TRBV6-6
CASRGTASYNEQFF
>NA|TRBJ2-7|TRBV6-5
CASNGDNYEQYF
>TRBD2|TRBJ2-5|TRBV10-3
CAISESAREGETQYF
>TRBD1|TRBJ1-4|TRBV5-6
CASSVLDRDNEKLFF
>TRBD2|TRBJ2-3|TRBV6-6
CASSYGSGGAGDTQYF